Below, 10 T cell receptor beta chains from the same sample are listed, as sequenced in a study of T cell repertoires in cytomegalovirus infection. TCRdb reprocessed the reads with MiXCR, giving one entry per CDR3 protein. The sample has hundreds of thousands of distinct CDR3 sequences, more than 30% seen once. These receptors lack a known antigen. Sequenced here: cultured PBMCs, sampled from culture after CMV antigen stimulation. Every receptor here comes from a human donor in good health (CMV status not recorded). Some clones in this sample may be carry-over from other donors' samples.

This clonotype was detected many times. The rearrangement links TRBV7-8 to TRBJ2-7; 7 bases match TRBD1. CDR1 and CDR2 from the germline V gene are SGHVS and FQNEAQ. The CDR3 has 16 amino acids. The V and J ends lost 0 bases and 5 bases, in that order; junction bases with no gene match: 10. The chain's CDR3 is CASSLALVLGQDEQYV. In DNA, the CDR3 is TGTGCCAGCAGCTTAGCGTTGGTATTAGGACAGGACGAGCAGTACGTC.

This clonotype came up a few times. V and J are TRBV20-1 and TRBJ2-3; 10 bases match TRBD1. The ends lost 3 bases at V and 6 bases at J; junction bases unmatched: 6. The CDR3 extends over 14 amino acids. In germline, CDR1 is DFQATT, CDR2 SNEGSKA (reference sequence). The CDR3 bases are TGCAGTGCTAGCGAGACAGGGGGCAGCGATACGCAGTATTTT. Amino acid sequence: CSASETGGSDTQYF.

The CDR3 coding sequence is TGTGCCATCAGCGAACCGGGACCCCCCAATGAGCAGTTCTTC. Translated: CAISEPGPPNEQFF. The rearrangement uses TRBV10-3 and TRBJ2-1; the D call may be TRBD1 or TRBD2 (5 bases each). V shed 6 bases and J shed 6 bases, with 15 bases lying between them. This CDR3 comprises 14 residues. The germline V gene encodes CDR1 ENHRY and CDR2 SYGVKD.

The chain carries TRBV9 and TRBJ2-5, with no clear D. The CDR3 runs to 14 residues. Trimming pared 3 bases from V and 1 base from J, leaving 10 bases between. Per germline, CDR1 SGDLS and CDR2 YYNGEE. The CDR3 loop reads CASSGIHPQETQYF. Written as DNA, the CDR3 is TGTGCCAGCAGCGGGATCCACCCCCAAGAGACCCAGTACTTC.

The chain carries TRBV6-2 or TRBV6-3 and TRBJ2-1; the match to TRBD2 covers 7 bases. The CDR3 has 13 residues. Germline V gene data show CDR1 as MNHEY and CDR2 as SVGEGT. The V segment lost 7 bases and the J segment 5 bases; nucleotides outside the gene matches: 5. The DNA for the CDR3 is TGTGCCAGCACCAGGGACTACCACAATGAGCAGTTCTTC. Amino acid sequence: CASTRDYHNEQFF.

V gene TRBV14 combines with J gene TRBJ2-1, with 10 bases lining up with TRBD2. Germline loops: CDR1 SGHDN, CDR2 FVKESK. The trim removed 3 bases at V and 3 bases at J, leaving 5 bases unmatched. This CDR3 region has 16 residues. CDR3 residues: CASSQRTSGGYNEQFF. The CDR3 DNA sequence: TGTGCCAGCAGCCAGAGGACTAGCGGAGGCTACAATGAGCAGTTCTTC.

This chain links TRBV7-2 with TRBJ2-7; TRBD1 might be the D (6 bases). The V end lost 2 bases, the J end lost 4 bases, and 18 bases lay between the germline ends. The germline V gene encodes CDR1 SGHTA and CDR2 FQGNSA. CDR3 length: 16 amino acids. CDR3 DNA: TGTGCCAGCAGCTTAAACGGACAGAATGATGGATACGAGCAGTACTTC. Residues: CASSLNGQNDGYEQYF.

V usage is TRBV7-2 and J usage is TRBJ2-5; TRBD2 matches 13 bases. Looked up from germline, CDR1 is SGHTA and CDR2 is FQGNSA. V lost 5 bases and J lost 5; bases outside the gene matches: 11. This CDR3 has 17 residues. The CDR3 DNA follows: TGTGCCAGCAGCGTACTAGCGGGAGGGGTCGGGTCGGAGACCCAGTACTTC. It codes for CASSVLAGGVGSETQYF.

This clonotype was picked up many times. J is TRBJ2-1 and V is TRBV7-2; 13 bases are a match to TRBD2. Germline V gene sequence: CDR1 SGHTA, CDR2 FQGNSA. CDR3 size: 16 residues. J was trimmed by 9 bases and V by 5 bases; bases with no gene match: 10. The CDR3 loop reads CASSPGTSGAWGEQFF. The CDR3 DNA follows: TGTGCCAGCAGCCCCGGGACTAGCGGGGCCTGGGGTGAGCAGTTCTTC.

This chain links TRBV7-9 with TRBJ2-1; D gene uncertain. Trimming took 6 bases from V and 0 from J, leaving 18 bases between them. Germline V gene sequence: CDR1 SEHNR, CDR2 FQNEAQ (reference sequence). The CDR3 is 17 residues long. The CDR3 sequence: CASSFVSRLPSYNEQFF. The CDR3 region has the DNA TGTGCCAGCAGTTTCGTATCAAGACTCCCCTCCTACAATGAGCAGTTCTTC. The full variable domain, rest sourced from reference TRBV7-9 and TRBJ2-1, is DTGVSQNPRHKITKRGQNVTFRCDPISEHNRLYWYRQTLGQGPEFLTYFQNEAQLEKSRLLSDRFSAERPKGSFSTLEIQRTEQGDSAMYLCASSFVSRLPSYNEQFFGPGTRLTVL.